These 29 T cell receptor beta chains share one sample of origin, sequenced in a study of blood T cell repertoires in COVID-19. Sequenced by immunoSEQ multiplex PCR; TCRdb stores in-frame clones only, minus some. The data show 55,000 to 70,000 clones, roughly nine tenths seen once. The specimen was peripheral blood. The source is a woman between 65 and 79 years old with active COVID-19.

The DNA for the CDR3 is TGTGCCAGCAGTGAAGCGCTTCGAGACAACTCCTACGAGCAGTACTTC. Amino acid sequence: CASSEALRDNSYEQYF. The chain joins TRBV6-1 to TRBJ2-7; D is unclear. Germline-derived CDR1 and CDR2 are MNHNS and SASEGT. The CDR3 totals 16 residues. Between the trimmed V and J ends, which lost 0 bases and 0 bases, there was a span of 12 bases.

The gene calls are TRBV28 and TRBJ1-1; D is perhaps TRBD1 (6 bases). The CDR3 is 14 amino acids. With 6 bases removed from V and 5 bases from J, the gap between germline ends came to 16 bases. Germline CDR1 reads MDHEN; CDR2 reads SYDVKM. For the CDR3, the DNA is TGTGCCAGCAGCCGGGGGGGGGCTTGGACTGAAGCTTTCTTT. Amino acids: CASSRGGAWTEAFF. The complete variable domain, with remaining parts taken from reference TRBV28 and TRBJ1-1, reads DVKVTQSSRYLVKRTGEKVFLECVQDMDHENMFWYRQDPGLGLRLIYFSYDVKMKEKGDIPEGYSVSREKKERFSLILESASTNQTSMYLCASSRGGAWTEAFFGQGTRLTVV.

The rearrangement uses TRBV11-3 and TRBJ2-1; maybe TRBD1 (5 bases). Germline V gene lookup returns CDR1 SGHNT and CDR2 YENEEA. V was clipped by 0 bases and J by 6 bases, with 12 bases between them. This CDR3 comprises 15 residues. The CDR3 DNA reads TGTGCCAGCAGCTTAGACGGTGACAGAGTCAATGAGCAGTTCTTC. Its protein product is CASSLDGDRVNEQFF.

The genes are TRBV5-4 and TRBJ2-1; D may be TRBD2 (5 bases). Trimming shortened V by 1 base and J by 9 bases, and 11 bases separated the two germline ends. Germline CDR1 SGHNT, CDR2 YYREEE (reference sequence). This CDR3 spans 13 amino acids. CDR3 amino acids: CASSLPLATEQFF. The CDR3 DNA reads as TGTGCCAGCAGCTTGCCCCTAGCTACTGAGCAGTTCTTC.

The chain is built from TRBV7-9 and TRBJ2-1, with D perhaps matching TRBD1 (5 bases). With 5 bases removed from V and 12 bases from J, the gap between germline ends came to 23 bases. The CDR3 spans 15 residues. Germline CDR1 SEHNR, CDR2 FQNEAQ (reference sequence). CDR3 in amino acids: CASSPILDNVVGQFF. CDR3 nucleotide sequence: TGTGCCAGCAGCCCTATACTGGACAACGTGGTTGGGCAGTTCTTC.

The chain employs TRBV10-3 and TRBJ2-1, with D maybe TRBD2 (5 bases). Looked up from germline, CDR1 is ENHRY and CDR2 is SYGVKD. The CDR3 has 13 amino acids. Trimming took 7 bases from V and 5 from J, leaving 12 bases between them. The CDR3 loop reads CAINPEENNEQFF. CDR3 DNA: TGTGCCATCAATCCGGAGGAGAACAATGAGCAGTTCTTC.

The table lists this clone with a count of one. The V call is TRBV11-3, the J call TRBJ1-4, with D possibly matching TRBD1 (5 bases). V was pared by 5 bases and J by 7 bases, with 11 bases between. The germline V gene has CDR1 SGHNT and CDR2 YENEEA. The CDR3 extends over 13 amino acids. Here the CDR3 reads CASSPRGSEKLFF. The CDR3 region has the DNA TGTGCCAGCAGCCCCCGGGGGAGTGAAAAACTGTTTTTT.

The CDR3 loop is CASSYSGASYNEQFF. The DNA of the CDR3 is TGCGCCAGCAGTTATAGTGGGGCAAGCTACAATGAGCAGTTCTTC. The chain has TRBV10-2 and TRBJ2-1; weak D call: TRBD1 (5 bases). The CDR3 runs to 15 residues. Germline lookup yields CDR1 WSHSY and CDR2 SAAADI. The V gene lost 5 bases and the J gene lost 3 bases, with 14 bases spanning the gap.

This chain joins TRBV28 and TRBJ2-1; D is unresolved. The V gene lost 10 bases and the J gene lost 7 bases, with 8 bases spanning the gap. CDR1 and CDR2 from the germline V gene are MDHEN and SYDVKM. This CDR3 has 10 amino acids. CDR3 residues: CATGRNEQFF. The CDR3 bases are TGTGCCACCGGTCGAAATGAGCAGTTCTTC.

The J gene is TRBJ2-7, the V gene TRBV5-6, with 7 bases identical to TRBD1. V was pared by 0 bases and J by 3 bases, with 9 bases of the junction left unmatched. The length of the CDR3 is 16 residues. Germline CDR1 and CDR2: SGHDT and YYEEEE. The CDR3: CASSLDRQGNFYEQYF. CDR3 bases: TGTGCCAGCAGCTTGGATAGACAGGGTAATTTCTACGAGCAGTACTTC.

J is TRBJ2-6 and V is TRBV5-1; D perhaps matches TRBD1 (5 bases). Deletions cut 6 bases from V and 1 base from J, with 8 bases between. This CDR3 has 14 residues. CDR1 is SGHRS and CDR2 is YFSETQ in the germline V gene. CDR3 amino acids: CASTAGSGANVLTF. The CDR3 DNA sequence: TGCGCCAGCACCGCAGGGTCTGGGGCCAACGTCCTGACTTTC.

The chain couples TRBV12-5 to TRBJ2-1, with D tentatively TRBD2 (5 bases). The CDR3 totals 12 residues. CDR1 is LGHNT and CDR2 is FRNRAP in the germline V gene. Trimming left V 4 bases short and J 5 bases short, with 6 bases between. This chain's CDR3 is CASGYGDNEQFF. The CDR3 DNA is TGTGCTAGTGGTTACGGGGACAATGAGCAGTTCTTC.

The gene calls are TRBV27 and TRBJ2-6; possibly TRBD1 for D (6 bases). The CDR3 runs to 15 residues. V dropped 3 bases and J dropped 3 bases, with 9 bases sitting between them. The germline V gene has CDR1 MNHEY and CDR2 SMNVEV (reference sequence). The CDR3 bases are TGTGCCAGCAGTTTCACAGGGTTTGGGGCCAACGTCCTGACTTTC. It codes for CASSFTGFGANVLTF.

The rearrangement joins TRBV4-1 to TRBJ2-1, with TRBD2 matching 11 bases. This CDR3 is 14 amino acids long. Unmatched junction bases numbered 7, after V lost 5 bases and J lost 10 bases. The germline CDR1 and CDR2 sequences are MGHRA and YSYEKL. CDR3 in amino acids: CASSNIAGGQEQFF. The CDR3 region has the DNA TGCGCCAGCAGCAACATAGCGGGAGGGCAGGAGCAGTTCTTC.

Written as DNA, the CDR3 is TGTGCCAGCAGCCCCCGACAGGCGGCCTACAATGAGCAGTTCTTC. It specifies CASSPRQAAYNEQFF. The chain combines TRBV9 with TRBJ2-1; weak D call: TRBD1 (6 bases). Trimming took 4 bases from V and 2 from J, leaving 13 bases between them. The CDR3 length is 15 residues. Germline V lookup: CDR1 SGDLS, CDR2 YYNGEE.

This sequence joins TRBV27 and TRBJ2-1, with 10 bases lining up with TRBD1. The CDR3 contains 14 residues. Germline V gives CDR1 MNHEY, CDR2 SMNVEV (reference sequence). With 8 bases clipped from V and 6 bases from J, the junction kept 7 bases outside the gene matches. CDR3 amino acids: CASGTGVTSNEQFF. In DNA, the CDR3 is TGTGCCAGCGGGACAGGGGTCACCTCCAATGAGCAGTTCTTC.

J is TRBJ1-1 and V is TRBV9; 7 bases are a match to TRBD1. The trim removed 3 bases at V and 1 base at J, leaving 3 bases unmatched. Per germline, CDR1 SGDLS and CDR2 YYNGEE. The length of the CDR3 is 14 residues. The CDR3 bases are TGTGCCAGCAGCGGGGGGACAGCGAACACTGAAGCTTTCTTT. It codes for CASSGGTANTEAFF.

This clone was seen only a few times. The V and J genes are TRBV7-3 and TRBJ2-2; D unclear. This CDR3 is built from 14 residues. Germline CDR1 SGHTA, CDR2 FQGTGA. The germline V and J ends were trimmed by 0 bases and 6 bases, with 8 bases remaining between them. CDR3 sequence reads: CASSLTTMPGELFF. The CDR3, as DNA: TGTGCCAGCAGCTTAACTACAATGCCCGGGGAGCTGTTTTTT.

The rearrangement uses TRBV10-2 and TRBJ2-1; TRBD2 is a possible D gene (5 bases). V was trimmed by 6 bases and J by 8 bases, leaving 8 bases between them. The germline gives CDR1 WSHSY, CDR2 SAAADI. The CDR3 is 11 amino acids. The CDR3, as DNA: TGCGCCAGCAGGAGCGGCGATGAGCAGTTCTTC. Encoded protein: CASRSGDEQFF.

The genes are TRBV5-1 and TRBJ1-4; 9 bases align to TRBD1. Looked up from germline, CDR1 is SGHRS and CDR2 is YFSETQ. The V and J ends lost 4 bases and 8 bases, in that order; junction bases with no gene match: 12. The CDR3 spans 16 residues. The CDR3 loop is CASSLGTGTTNEKLFF. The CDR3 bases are TGCGCCAGCAGCCTAGGGACAGGGACTACGAACGAAAAACTGTTTTTT.

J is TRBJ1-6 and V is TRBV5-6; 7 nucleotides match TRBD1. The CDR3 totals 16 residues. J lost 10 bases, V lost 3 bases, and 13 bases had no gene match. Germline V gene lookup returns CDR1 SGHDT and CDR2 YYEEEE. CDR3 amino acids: CASSSAGDSGLSPLHF. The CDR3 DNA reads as TGTGCCAGCAGCTCGGCCGGGGACAGTGGGCTCTCACCCCTCCACTTT. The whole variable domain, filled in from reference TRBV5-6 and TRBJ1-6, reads DAGVTQSPTHLIKTRGQQVTLRCSPKSGHDTVSWYQQALGQGPQFIFQYYEEEERQRGNFPDRFSGHQFPNYSSELNVNALLLGDSALYLCASSSAGDSGLSPLHFGNGTRLTVT.

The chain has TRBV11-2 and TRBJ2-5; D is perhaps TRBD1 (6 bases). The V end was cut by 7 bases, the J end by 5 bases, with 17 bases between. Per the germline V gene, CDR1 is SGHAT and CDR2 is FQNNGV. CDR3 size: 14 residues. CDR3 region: CASTVLQGLETQYF. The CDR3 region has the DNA TGTGCCAGCACCGTATTACAGGGTTTGGAGACCCAGTACTTC.

CDR3 DNA sequence: TGTGCCAGCAGTTACCAGGCTACAACTAATGAAAAACTGTTTTTT. It is translated as CASSYQATTNEKLFF. V is TRBV6-5 and J is TRBJ1-4, with D unresolved. Germline V gene lookup returns CDR1 MNHEY and CDR2 SVGAGI. The V end lost 2 bases, the J end lost 0 bases, and 7 bases lay between the germline ends. The CDR3 is made up of 15 amino acids.

CDR3 DNA: TGCGCCAGCAGCTTGTTGCAGGGGTACGGGGCCAACGTCCTGACTTTC. Translation gives CASSLLQGYGANVLTF. The genes are TRBV5-1 and TRBJ2-6; D is perhaps TRBD1 (6 bases). Trimming pared 1 base from V and 4 bases from J, leaving 12 bases between. The CDR3 covers 16 residues. The germline V gene encodes CDR1 SGHRS and CDR2 YFSETQ.

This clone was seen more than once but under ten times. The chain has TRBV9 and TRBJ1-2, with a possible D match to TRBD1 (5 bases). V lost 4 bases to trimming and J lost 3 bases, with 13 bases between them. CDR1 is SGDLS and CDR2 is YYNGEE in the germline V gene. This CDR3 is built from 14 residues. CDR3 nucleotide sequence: TGTGCCAGCAGCTTAACGGACACCTACTATGGCTACACCTTC. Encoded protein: CASSLTDTYYGYTF.

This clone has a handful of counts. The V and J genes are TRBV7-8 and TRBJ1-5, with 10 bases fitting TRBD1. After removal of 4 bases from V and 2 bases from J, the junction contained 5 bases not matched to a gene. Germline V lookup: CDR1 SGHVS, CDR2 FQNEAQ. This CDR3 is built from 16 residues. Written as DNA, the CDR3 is TGTGCCAGCAGCTCACGACAGGGGGCAGGCAATCAGCCCCAGCATTTT. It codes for CASSSRQGAGNQPQHF. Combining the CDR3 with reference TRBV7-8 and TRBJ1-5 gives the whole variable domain GAGVSQSPRYKVAKRGQDVALRCDPISGHVSLFWYQQALGQGPEFLTYFQNEAQLDKSGLPSDRFFAERPEGSVSTLKIQRTQQEDSAVYLCASSSRQGAGNQPQHFGDGTRLSIL.

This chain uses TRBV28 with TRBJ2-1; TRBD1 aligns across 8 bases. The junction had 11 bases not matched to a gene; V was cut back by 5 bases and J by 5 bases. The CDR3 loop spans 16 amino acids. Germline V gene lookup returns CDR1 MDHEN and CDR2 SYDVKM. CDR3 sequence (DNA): TGTGCCAGCAGTACTCGGACAGGGCGGTCCGACAATGAGCAGTTCTTC. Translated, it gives CASSTRTGRSDNEQFF.

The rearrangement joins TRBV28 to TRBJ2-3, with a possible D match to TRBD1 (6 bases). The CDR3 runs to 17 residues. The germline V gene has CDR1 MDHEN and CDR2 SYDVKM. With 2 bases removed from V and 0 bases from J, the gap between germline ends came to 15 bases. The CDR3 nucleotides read TGTGCCAGCAGTTTACGGACCCCGGGACAAAGCACAGATACGCAGTATTTT. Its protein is CASSLRTPGQSTDTQYF.

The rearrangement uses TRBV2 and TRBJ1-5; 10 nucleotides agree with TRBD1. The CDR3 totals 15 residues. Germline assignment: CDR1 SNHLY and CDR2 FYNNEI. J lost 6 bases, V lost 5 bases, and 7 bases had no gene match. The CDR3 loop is CASSPGQGNGQPQHF. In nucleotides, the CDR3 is TGTGCCAGCAGTCCGGGACAGGGGAACGGTCAGCCCCAGCATTTT.